A single sample is the source of the 24 T cell receptor beta chains below, sequenced in a study of regulatory T cells in long-lasting Graves disease. Assembly of TCR beta libraries relied on iRepertoire HTBI primers together with Arm-PCR of CDR3 regions. TCRdb reprocessed the multiplex PCR reads via MiXCR and lists one record per CDR3 protein. The sample lists around 250,000 distinct CDR3 sequences, over 20% occurring once. Time point denoted: newly diagnosed GD, antithyroid drugs for less than 3 months. Extracted RNA from PBMCs served as the source of the TCR library. The sample in question was peripheral blood mononuclear cells (PBMCs), obtained at new diagnosis, from a patient treated with antithyroid drugs. All receptors come from a female donor with Graves disease.

This clonotype has just a few counts. The chain joins TRBV7-2 to TRBJ1-6; the D gene is possibly TRBD1 (6 bases). CDR1 and CDR2 (germline): SGHTA, FQGNSA. Deletions cut 6 bases from V and 10 bases from J, with 22 bases between. The CDR3 totals 16 residues. In DNA form, the CDR3 reads TGTGCCAGCAGGAAGCGAGCGGCAGGGGAGGGCTCACCCCTCCACTTT. It codes for CASRKRAAGEGSPLHF.

The rearrangement joins TRBV29-1 to TRBJ1-3; D not certain. Germline V CDR1 and CDR2: SQVTM, ANQGSEA. The CDR3 has 12 amino acids. Trimming cost V 4 bases and J 0 bases, with 4 bases left between them. This chain's CDR3 is CSVGGSGNTIYF. The CDR3 coding sequence is TGCAGCGTTGGCGGCTCTGGAAACACCATATATTTT.

This clonotype was picked up many times. The V gene is TRBV5-4, the J gene TRBJ2-5, with D unresolved. Per germline, CDR1 SGHNT and CDR2 YYREEE (reference sequence). The germline V and J ends were trimmed by 4 bases and 3 bases, with 13 bases remaining between them. This CDR3 spans 14 amino acids. The CDR3 DNA follows: TGTGCCAGCAGCCTTTTCCCTGGTGAAGAGACCCAGTACTTC. Translating gives CASSLFPGEETQYF.

This chain uses TRBV7-6 with TRBJ2-5; D possibly corresponds to TRBD2 (7 bases). CDR1 SGHVS and CDR2 FNYEAQ come from the germline V gene. CDR3 length: 17 residues. V shed 4 bases and J shed 9 bases, with 27 bases lying between them. The DNA of the CDR3 is TGTGCCAGCAGCTCTATAGGGGGGGGGGTCGGCGACGGGGCCCAGTACTTC. Translated, it gives CASSSIGGGVGDGAQYF.

The rearrangement links TRBV10-3 to TRBJ2-7; D possibly corresponds to TRBD2 (7 bases). The CDR3 is 15 amino acids. V was cut by 4 bases and J by 1 base, with 14 bases left in between. Germline lookup yields CDR1 ENHRY and CDR2 SYGVKD. CDR3 loop: CAISGGGTSSYEQYF. DNA for the CDR3: TGTGCCATCAGTGGGGGGGGGACATCTTCCTACGAGCAGTACTTC.

This clonotype was seen ten or more times. V usage is TRBV7-2 and J usage is TRBJ2-1; 7 bases map to TRBD2. CDR1 is SGHTA, CDR2 FQGNSA, per germline. V shed 6 bases and J 9 bases; nucleotides not matched to a gene: 11. The CDR3 sequence is 14 residues long. The CDR3 coding sequence is TGTGCCAGCAGGCGCCGGGACGGGGGGACTGAGCAGTTCTTC. This translates into CASRRRDGGTEQFF.

This clonotype has a count of ten or more. J is TRBJ2-5 and V is TRBV20-1, with 8 bases matching TRBD1. Trimming at V came to 0 bases and at J to 2 bases, leaving 5 bases not matched to a gene. The CDR3 contains 15 residues. In germline, CDR1 is DFQATT, CDR2 SNEGSKA (reference sequence). CDR3 in DNA: TGCAGTGCTAGAGACCCGGGACAGGTACAAGAGACCCAGTACTTC. Its translation: CSARDPGQVQETQYF.

This clonotype was counted between two and nine times. The chain uses TRBV7-2 and TRBJ2-5; 10 bases align to TRBD2. The CDR3 has 16 amino acids. The ends lost 3 bases at V and 5 bases at J; junction bases unmatched: 9. Germline V CDR1 and CDR2: SGHTA, FQGNSA. CDR3 residues: CASSFMLAGAGETQYF. CDR3 DNA sequence: TGTGCCAGCAGCTTCATGCTAGCGGGGGCGGGGGAGACCCAGTACTTC.

V is TRBV7-9 and J is TRBJ2-1, with 9 bases matching TRBD2. The J segment lost 2 bases and the V segment lost 5 bases, leaving 10 bases of the junction unmatched. The V gene's germline CDR1 is SEHNR and CDR2 FQNEAQ (reference sequence). The CDR3 loop spans 17 amino acids. The CDR3 loop reads CASSQEVRLAAYNEQFF. CDR3 in DNA: TGTGCCAGCAGCCAAGAAGTCCGACTAGCGGCCTACAATGAGCAGTTCTTC.

This chain uses TRBV7-9 with TRBJ2-1; 8 bases map to TRBD1. This CDR3 has 14 amino acids. The germline gives CDR1 SEHNR, CDR2 FQNEAQ (reference sequence). After removal of 8 bases from V and 4 bases from J, the junction contained 7 bases not matched to a gene. As DNA, the CDR3 is TGTGCCAGCTACCCGGGACAGGTGTACAATGAGCAGTTCTTC. This sequence encodes CASYPGQVYNEQFF.

This clonotype was seen ten or more times. The genes are TRBV7-8 and TRBJ2-1; 16 bases match TRBD2. Germline V CDR1 and CDR2: SGHVS, FQNEAQ. Trimming took 5 bases from V and 4 from J; bases not matched to a gene: 5. CDR3 length: 17 residues. This CDR3 reads CASSGGLAGGTYNEQFF. The CDR3 region has the DNA TGTGCCAGCAGCGGGGGACTAGCGGGAGGGACTTACAATGAGCAGTTCTTC.

The V call is TRBV5-1, the J call TRBJ2-1, with 13 bases matching TRBD2. The V segment lost 9 bases and the J segment 5 bases; nucleotides outside the gene matches: 8. CDR3 length: 15 residues. In germline, CDR1 is SGHRS, CDR2 YFSETQ. This chain's CDR3 is CATKEGLAGNNEQFF. CDR3 in DNA: TGCGCCACCAAGGAGGGACTAGCGGGGAACAATGAGCAGTTCTTC.

A few counts support this clonotype. The rearrangement uses TRBV28 and TRBJ2-7; D could derive from TRBD1 or TRBD2 (6 bases each). Trimming took off 10 bases at V and 2 bases at J, with 15 bases between the two ends. Germline assignment: CDR1 MDHEN and CDR2 SYDVKM. This CDR3 contains 13 residues. The CDR3 bases are TGTGCCACCCGGGGGCGATGGGCCTACGAGCAGTACTTC. Protein sequence: CATRGRWAYEQYF.

The sample holds many counts of this clonotype. The rearrangement links TRBV19 to TRBJ1-2; possibly TRBD1 for D (6 bases). The CDR3 totals 13 residues. The V gene lost 6 bases and the J gene lost 8 bases, with 16 bases spanning the gap. Per germline, CDR1 LNHDA and CDR2 SQIVND (reference sequence). The CDR3 nucleotides are TGTGCCAGTAGCGCACAGGGATATCGAGGCTACACCTTC. Its translation: CASSAQGYRGYTF.

In its sample, this clonotype was seen many times. V gene TRBV15 combines with J gene TRBJ1-5; the D gene is possibly TRBD1 (5 bases). The CDR3 runs 13 residues. Germline-derived CDR1 and CDR2 are LNHNV and YYDKDF (reference sequence). V was pared by 4 bases and J by 3 bases, with 7 bases between. The CDR3 protein is CATSTGFNQPQHF. The CDR3 nucleotides are TGTGCCACCAGCACAGGGTTCAATCAGCCCCAGCATTTT.

The sample holds a few counts of this clonotype. This chain links TRBV15 with TRBJ1-4; D unresolved. This CDR3 contains 13 residues. CDR1 LNHNV and CDR2 YYDKDF come from the germline V gene (reference sequence). V lost 5 bases and J 4 bases, leaving 8 bases between the germline ends. The CDR3 DNA follows: TGTGCCACCAGCGTGTCACGTAATGAAAAACTGTTTTTT. Encoded protein: CATSVSRNEKLFF. Variable domain in full (rest from reference TRBV15 and TRBJ1-4): DAMVIQNPRYQVTQFGKPVTLSCSQTLNHNVMYWYQQKSSQAPKLLFHYYDKDFNNEADTPDNFQSRRPNTSFCFLDIRSPGLGDTAMYLCATSVSRNEKLFFGSGTQLSVL.

This clonotype has a count of ten or more. The chain uses TRBV12-5 and TRBJ1-1; 7 nucleotides line up with TRBD1. The CDR3 is made up of 13 amino acids. CDR1 and CDR2 from the germline V gene are LGHNT and FRNRAP. With V trimmed by 3 bases and J by 10 bases, 8 bases remained unmatched. CDR3 sequence (DNA): TGTGCTAGTGGTTTAGAGACAGGGACCGTAGCTTTCTTT. Translation: CASGLETGTVAFF.

A word on this clonotype: This likely came from a read error, as a far larger clone is one base away. J is TRBJ2-5 and V is TRBV2, with D maybe TRBD1 (6 bases). The germline V gene encodes CDR1 SNHLY and CDR2 FYNNEI. CDR3 length: 16 amino acids. CDR3 amino acids: CASSLAGQHHQETRYF. The CDR3 DNA reads TGTGCCAGCAGCTTAGCCGGACAGCACCACCAAGAGACCCGGTACTTC.

At least ten counts were recorded for this clonotype. The chain links TRBV4-1 to TRBJ2-2; maybe TRBD1 (7 bases). Germline V lookup: CDR1 MGHRA, CDR2 YSYEKL. The CDR3 is 16 residues long. Trimming took 3 bases from V and 0 from J, leaving 11 bases between them. This CDR3 is CASSHRGDANTGELFF. The CDR3 coding sequence is TGCGCCAGCAGCCACAGGGGGGACGCGAACACCGGGGAGCTGTTTTTT.

This clonotype was counted many times. The CDR3 sequence: CASSFWQGLNTEAFF. CDR3 bases: TGCGCCAGCAGCTTTTGGCAGGGCTTGAACACTGAAGCTTTCTTT. This chain uses TRBV5-1 with TRBJ1-1; the D gene is possibly TRBD1 (5 bases). The CDR3 is 15 residues long. In germline, CDR1 is SGHRS, CDR2 YFSETQ. Trimming stripped 2 bases from V and 0 bases from J, with 11 bases between.

The rearrangement links TRBV5-5 to TRBJ2-2; maybe TRBD1 (6 bases). The CDR3 loop spans 14 amino acids. In germline, CDR1 is SGHKS, CDR2 YYEKEE (reference sequence). The V and J ends lost 2 bases and 3 bases respectively, with 8 bases between them. Here the CDR3 DNA reads TGTGCCAGCAGCTTTACAGGGTACACCGGGGAGCTGTTTTTT. Residues: CASSFTGYTGELFF.

This clonotype was observed at least ten times. V is TRBV2 and J is TRBJ2-5; 8 bases align to TRBD2. V gave up 7 bases and J gave up 2 bases; unmatched junction bases: 9. Germline CDR1 reads SNHLY; CDR2 reads FYNNEI. The CDR3 length is 15 residues. This CDR3 is CASKLAGHVQETQYF. The CDR3 DNA reads TGTGCCAGCAAGCTAGCGGGTCACGTACAAGAGACCCAGTACTTC. Based on the CDR3 plus reference TRBV2 and TRBJ2-5, the full variable domain is EPEVTQTPSHQVTQMGQEVILRCVPISNHLYFYWYRQILGQKVEFLVSFYNNEISEKSEIFDDQFSVERPDGSNFTLKIRSTKLEDSAMYFCASKLAGHVQETQYFGPGTRLLVL.

This clonotype was seen repeatedly, ten times or more. This rearrangement joins TRBV20-1 to TRBJ2-7; D might be TRBD1 (5 bases). This CDR3 region has 12 residues. Trimming removed 6 bases at V and 4 bases at J, with 13 bases between. Germline-derived CDR1 and CDR2 are DFQATT and SNEGSKA (reference sequence). CDR3 region: CSAPGHQYEQYF. Here the CDR3 DNA reads TGCAGTGCCCCAGGGCATCAATACGAGCAGTACTTC.

The rearrangement uses TRBV5-5 and TRBJ2-3; 9 nucleotides line up with TRBD1. Germline assignment: CDR1 SGHKS and CDR2 YYEKEE (reference sequence). This CDR3 region has 16 residues. The junction had 4 bases not matched to a gene; V was cut back by 1 base and J by 1 base. As DNA, the CDR3 is TGTGCCAGCAGCTTGACGGGACAGGGACGCACAGATACGCAGTATTTT. Translating it yields CASSLTGQGRTDTQYF. The whole variable domain, remainder taken from reference TRBV5-5 and TRBJ2-3, is DAGVTQSPTHLIKTRGQQVTLRCSPISGHKSVSWYQQVLGQGPQFIFQYYEKEERGRGNFPDRFSARQFPNYSSELNVNALLLGDSALYLCASSLTGQGRTDTQYFGPGTRLTVL.